The 5 T cell receptor beta chains in this list originate from one sample, sequenced in a study of T and B cells in COVID-19 patients. TRB rearrangements were amplified by multiplex PCR with BIOMED2 TRB-A/B primers. TCRdb redid the calling of the multiplex PCR reads with MiXCR, one entry per CDR3 protein. The sample shows over 15,000 distinct CDR3 sequences, around a third of them seen only once. Each TRB amplification used 250-500 ng of genomic DNA from blood. The sequenced sample was blood. Receptors were obtained from a human donor with active COVID-19.

This clonotype was found a few times. The chain combines TRBV27 with TRBJ2-7; D possibly uses TRBD1 or TRBD2 (7 bases each). The CDR3 sequence is 16 residues long. The germline V gene encodes CDR1 MNHEY and CDR2 SMNVEV (reference sequence). V lost 2 bases, J lost 0 bases, and 14 bases lay in between. The DNA for the CDR3 is TGTGCCAGCAGTTTACAGGGGGGGCGAGACTCCTACGAGCAGTACTTC. This translates into CASSLQGGRDSYEQYF.

The gene calls are TRBV12-3 or TRBV12-4 and TRBJ2-1, with 7 bases identical to TRBD2. V was clipped by 7 bases and J by 10 bases; unmatched bases: 13. CDR3 length: 14 amino acids. The CDR3 sequence: CASISSRPRGEQFF. CDR3 coding DNA: TGTGCCAGCATTTCCTCCCGACCGCGGGGGGAGCAGTTCTTC.

CDR3 sequence reads: CATSREVEGRTFNNEQFF. The DNA for the CDR3 is TGTGCCACCAGCAGAGAAGTGGAGGGGAGGACTTTTAACAATGAGCAGTTCTTC. The V and J genes are TRBV15 and TRBJ2-1; a weak D match, TRBD2 (6 bases). Looked up from germline, CDR1 is LNHNV and CDR2 is YYDKDF (reference sequence). Trimming pared 0 bases from V and 5 bases from J, leaving 20 bases between. There are 18 residues in the CDR3.

The chain is built from TRBV28 and TRBJ2-1; D is perhaps TRBD2 (6 bases). Trimming stripped 6 bases from V and 3 bases from J, with 12 bases between. This CDR3 spans 14 amino acids. In germline, CDR1 is MDHEN, CDR2 SYDVKM. CDR3 protein: CASRPGGVYNEQFF. The CDR3 DNA is TGTGCCAGCAGGCCGGGCGGGGTCTACAATGAGCAGTTCTTC.

This chain links TRBV12-3 or TRBV12-4 with TRBJ2-5, with 9 bases lining up with TRBD1. The CDR3 consists of 18 residues. J gave up 7 bases and V 3 bases, and 18 bases lay outside the gene matches. The CDR3 loop is CASSFQLSGQGSYATQYF. CDR3 nucleotide sequence: TGTGCCAGCAGTTTTCAGTTATCGGGACAGGGTTCGTATGCGACCCAGTACTTC.